The source of this T cell receptor beta chain is a study of long-term antiretroviral therapy in people with HIV. Version v3.0 of the immunoSEQ assay ran at survey level. Only in-frame clones appear in the TCRdb table, and some are missing; sequencing was by immunoSEQ multiplex PCR. The table lists about 42,000 clones, 86% of them singletons. This clone is a singleton in its sample. Material: unsorted PBMCs, obtained 0.1 years before starting antiretroviral therapy. The TCR comes from a woman in her 50s with HIV.

The CDR3 nucleotides read TGTGCCAGTAGTATGGGGACAGGCGTTCGTCCCTCTGGGGCCAACGTCCTGACTTTC. Protein product: CASSMGTGVRPSGANVLTF. V gene TRBV19 combines with J gene TRBJ2-6; 8 bases map to TRBD1. The ends lost 3 bases at V and 0 bases at J; junction bases unmatched: 10. The CDR3 is 19 residues long. Germline V gene sequence: CDR1 LNHDA, CDR2 SQIVND (reference sequence).